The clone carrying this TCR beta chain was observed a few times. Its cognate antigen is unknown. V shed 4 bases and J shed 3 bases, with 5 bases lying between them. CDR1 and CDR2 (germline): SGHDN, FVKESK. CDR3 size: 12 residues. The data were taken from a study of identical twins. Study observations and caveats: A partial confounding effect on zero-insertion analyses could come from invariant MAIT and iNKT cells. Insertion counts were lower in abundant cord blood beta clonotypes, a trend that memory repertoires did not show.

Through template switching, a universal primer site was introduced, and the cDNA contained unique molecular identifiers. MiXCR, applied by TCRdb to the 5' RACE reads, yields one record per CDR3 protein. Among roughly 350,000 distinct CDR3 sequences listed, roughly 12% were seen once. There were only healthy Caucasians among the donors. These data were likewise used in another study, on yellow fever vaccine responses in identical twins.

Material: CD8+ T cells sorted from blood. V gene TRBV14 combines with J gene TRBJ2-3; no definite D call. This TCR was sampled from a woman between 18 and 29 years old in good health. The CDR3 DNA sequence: TGTGCCAGCAGCCTTACGACAGATACGCAGTATTTT. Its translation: CASSLTTDTQYF. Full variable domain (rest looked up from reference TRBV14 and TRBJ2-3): EAGVTQFPSHSVIEKGQTVTLRCDPISGHDNLYWYRRVMGKEIKFLLHFVKESKQDESGMPNNRFLAERTGGTYSTLKVQPAELEDSGVYFCASSLTTDTQYFGPGTRLTVL.